This TCR beta chain was found in a study of cytomegalovirus exposure and HLA in healthy donors. For this clone: Its target is unknown.

The trim removed 1 base at V and 6 bases at J, leaving 3 bases unmatched. This CDR3 region has 13 residues. Germline loops: CDR1 MNHEY, CDR2 SMNVEV (reference sequence). General study results and limits: Listed as cytomegalovirus-associated were 164 TCR beta chains.

The data were produced by immunoSEQ multiplex PCR, yet TCRdb's version contains in-frame clones alone and is incomplete. In the table there are around 56,000 clones, 93% of which are singletons. Specimen: PBMCs. This clonotype originated in a woman between 18 and 29 years old in good health and CMV-seropositive. The rearrangement uses TRBV27 and TRBJ2-7; 7 positions match TRBD2. The DNA for the CDR3 is TGTGCCAGCAGTTTATTGGGGGGGGGCGAGCAGTACTTC. Protein: CASSLLGGGEQYF.